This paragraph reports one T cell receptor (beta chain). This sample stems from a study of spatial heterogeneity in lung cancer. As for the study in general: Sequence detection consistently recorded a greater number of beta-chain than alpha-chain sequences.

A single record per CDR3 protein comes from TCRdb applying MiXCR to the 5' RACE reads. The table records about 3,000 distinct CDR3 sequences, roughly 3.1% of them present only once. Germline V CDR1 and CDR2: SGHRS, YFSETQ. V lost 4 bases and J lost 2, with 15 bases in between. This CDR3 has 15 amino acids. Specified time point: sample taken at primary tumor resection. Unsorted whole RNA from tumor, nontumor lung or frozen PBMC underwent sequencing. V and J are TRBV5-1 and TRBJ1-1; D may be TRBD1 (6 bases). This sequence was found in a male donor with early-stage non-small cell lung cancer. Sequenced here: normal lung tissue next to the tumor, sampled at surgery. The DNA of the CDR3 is TGCGCCAGCAGCACCTTTACAGGGATTAACACTGAAGCTTTCTTT. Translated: CASSTFTGINTEAFF.